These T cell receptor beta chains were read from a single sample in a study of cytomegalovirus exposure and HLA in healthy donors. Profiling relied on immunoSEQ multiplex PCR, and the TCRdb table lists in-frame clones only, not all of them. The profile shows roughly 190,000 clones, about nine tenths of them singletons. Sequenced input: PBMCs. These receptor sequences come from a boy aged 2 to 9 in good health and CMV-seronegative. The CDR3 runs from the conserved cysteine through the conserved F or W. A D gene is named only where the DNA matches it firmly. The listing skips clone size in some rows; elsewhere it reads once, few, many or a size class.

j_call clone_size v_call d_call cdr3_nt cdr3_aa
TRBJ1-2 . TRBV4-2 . TGTGCCAGCAGCCAAGGACAGGCCCCACTCCTTGGCTACACCTTC CASSQGQAPLLGYTF
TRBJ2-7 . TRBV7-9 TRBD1 TGTGCCAGCAGCCCGAAGGAGGACAGGACCTACGAGCAGTACTTC CASSPKEDRTYEQYF
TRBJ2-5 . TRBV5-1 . TGCGCCAGCAGCCGGGGAGGTCTTCAAGAGACCCAGTACTTC CASSRGGLQETQYF
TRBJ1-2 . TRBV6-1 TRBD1 TGTGCCAGCAGTGGTATATCGACAGGGTACTATGGCTACACCTTC CASSGISTGYYGYTF
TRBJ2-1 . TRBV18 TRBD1 TGTGCCAGCTCACCACAGGGACAGGCTTTATCCTACAATGAGCAGTTCTTC CASSPQGQALSYNEQFF
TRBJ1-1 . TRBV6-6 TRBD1 TGTGCCAGCAGTTCACAAAGGACAGGGGGCACTGAAGCTTTCTTT CASSSQRTGGTEAFF
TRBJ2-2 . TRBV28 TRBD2 TGTGCCAGCAGGCCGGGACTAGGCGGTACCGGGGAGCTGTTTTTT CASRPGLGGTGELFF
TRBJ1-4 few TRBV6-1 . TGTGCCAGCAGTGAACACCCAGTGGGCGAAAAACTGTTTTTT CASSEHPVGEKLFF
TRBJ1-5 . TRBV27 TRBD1 TGTGCCAGCAGTTTGACCGGGACAGGGGGCAAAAGGCCCCAGCATTTT CASSLTGTGGKRPQHF
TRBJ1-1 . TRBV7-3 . TGTGCCAGCAGCCCTCGGGGGGATGGCACTGAAGCTTTCTTT CASSPRGDGTEAFF
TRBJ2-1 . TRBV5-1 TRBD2 TGCGCCAGCAGTTGGACTAGCGGCCTATACAATGAGCAGTTCTTC CASSWTSGLYNEQFF
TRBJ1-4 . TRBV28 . TGTGCCAGCAGTTCATTACAAGACAGTAATGAGTCTACTAATGAAAAACTGTTTTTT CASSSLQDSNESTNEKLFF
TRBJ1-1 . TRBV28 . TGTGCCAGCAGGACTCTAGAAGAAGCTTTCTTT CASRTLEEAFF
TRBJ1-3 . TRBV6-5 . TGTGCCAGCCGGAGTGGACAGATCTCTGGAAACACCATATATTTT CASRSGQISGNTIYF
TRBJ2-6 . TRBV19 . TGTGCCAGTAGTATAATCCTCTCTGGGGCCAACGTCCTGACTTTC CASSIILSGANVLTF
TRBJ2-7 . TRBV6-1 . TGTGCCACCTCCCGAGACACCACATACCTCTACGAGCAGTACTTC CATSRDTTYLYEQYF
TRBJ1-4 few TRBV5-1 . TGCGCCAGCAGCTTGGTAGGGAGAGGGGAAAAACTGTTTTTT CASSLVGRGEKLFF
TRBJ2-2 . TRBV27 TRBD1 TGTGCCAGCTCCAAGACAGGGCTTATCCTAAACACCGGGGAGCTGTTTTTT CASSKTGLILNTGELFF
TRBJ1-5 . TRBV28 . TGTGCCAGCAGTCCCGGGGGGGCAAGCAATCAGCCCCAGCATTTT CASSPGGASNQPQHF
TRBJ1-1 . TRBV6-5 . TGTGCCAGCAGTTACTCCACCGACAGAGGAGCTTTCTTT CASSYSTDRGAFF
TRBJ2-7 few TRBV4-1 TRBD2 TGCGCCAGCAGCCAAGTGGGAGCGGGAGAATACGAGCAGTACTTC CASSQVGAGEYEQYF
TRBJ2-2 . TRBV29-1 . TGCAGCGTCTCTAGCGCGGGACCACCCGGGGAGCTGTTTTTT CSVSSAGPPGELFF
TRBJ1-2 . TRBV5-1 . TGCGCCAGCAGCTTGAACAGCGGCGGGTCTAACTATGGCTACACCTTC CASSLNSGGSNYGYTF
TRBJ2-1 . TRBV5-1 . TGCGCCAGCAGCTCACCAGGGAATGAGCAGTTCTTC CASSSPGNEQFF
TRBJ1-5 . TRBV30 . TGTGCCTGGAGTGGCCAGGTCCTCGGTCAGCCCCAGCATTTT CAWSGQVLGQPQHF
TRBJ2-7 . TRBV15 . TGTGCCACCAGCAGAGTATCGTCCGGGGACGAGCAGTACTTC CATSRVSSGDEQYF
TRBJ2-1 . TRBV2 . TGTGCCAGCAAAGGATCCCGGGACAGCGGGAATGAGCAGTTCTTC CASKGSRDSGNEQFF
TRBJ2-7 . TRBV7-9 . TGTTCCAGCAGCTTACAAACCTACGAGCAGTACTTC CSSSLQTYEQYF
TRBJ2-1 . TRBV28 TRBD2 TGTGCCAGCAGTTTAGGTAGCGGGGCCTACAATGAGCAGTTCTTC CASSLGSGAYNEQFF
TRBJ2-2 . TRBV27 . TGTGCCAGCAGTGCCACTAACACCGGGGAGCTGTTTTTT CASSATNTGELFF
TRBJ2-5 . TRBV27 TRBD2 TGTGCCAGCAGTTCGTCTAGCGGGGGGGCTGGGGAGACCCAGTACTTC CASSSSSGGAGETQYF
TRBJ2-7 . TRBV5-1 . TGCGCCAGCAGCTTGGCCGGTCTCTACGAGCAGTACTTC CASSLAGLYEQYF
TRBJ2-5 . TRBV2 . TGTGCCAGCAGTGCCACCCGCGGGGAGACCCAGTACTTC CASSATRGETQYF
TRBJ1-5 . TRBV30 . TGTGCCTGGAGTGTGAAAGGGGATCAGCCCCAGCATTTT CAWSVKGDQPQHF
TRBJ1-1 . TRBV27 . TGTGCCAGCACCGTCGGGGGGGGCACTGAAGCTTTCTTT CASTVGGGTEAFF
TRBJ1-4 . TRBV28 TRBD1 TGTGCCAGCAGCCTCGACAGGGGCCGCGAAAAACTGTTTTTT CASSLDRGREKLFF
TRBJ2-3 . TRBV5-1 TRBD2 TGCGCCAGCAGCCCCACCCCAGCGGGGGACCCCGGGGCGCAGTATTTT CASSPTPAGDPGAQYF
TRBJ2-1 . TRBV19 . TGTGCCAGTAATCGGGACAACTACAATGAGCAGTTCTTC CASNRDNYNEQFF
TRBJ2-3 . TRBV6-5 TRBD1 TGTGCCAGCAGTTTGGACAGGTACACAGATACGCAGTATTTT CASSLDRYTDTQYF
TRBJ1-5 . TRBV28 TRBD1 TGTGCCAGCAGTTCAGGACAGGGAAAAAATCAGCCCCAGCATTTT CASSSGQGKNQPQHF
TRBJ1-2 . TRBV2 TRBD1 TGTGCCAGCAGGCAATCGACAGGGACTAACTATGGCTACACCTTC CASRQSTGTNYGYTF
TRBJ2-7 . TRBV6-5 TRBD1 TGTGCCAGCAGTTCGACAGGGTGGGAGTTCGGCTACGAGCAGTACTTC CASSSTGWEFGYEQYF
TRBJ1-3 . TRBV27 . TGTGCCAGCAGTCCCCCCGACAGATCTGGAAACACCATATATTTT CASSPPDRSGNTIYF
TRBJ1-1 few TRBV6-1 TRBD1 TGTGCCAGCAGCTCCGGGACAGTCAACACTGAAGCTTTCTTT CASSSGTVNTEAFF
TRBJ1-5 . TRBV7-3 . TGTGCCAGCAGCCTTACAGGCGGCAATCAGCCCCAGCATTTT CASSLTGGNQPQHF
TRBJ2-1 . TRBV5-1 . TGCGCCAGCAGCTTAACTGTGACAGGAGGTTACAATGAGCAGTTCTTC CASSLTVTGGYNEQFF
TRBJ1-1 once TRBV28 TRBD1 TGTGCCAGCAGTTTAAGCAGGGGACAGGGTAATACTGAAGCTTTCTTT CASSLSRGQGNTEAFF
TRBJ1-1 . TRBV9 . TGTGCCAGCAGGGGGGAGGGTAACACTGAAGCTTTCTTT CASRGEGNTEAFF
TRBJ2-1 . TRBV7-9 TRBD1 TGTGCCAGCAGCTTCGGACAGGGGGCTTTAGATGAGCAGTTCTTC CASSFGQGALDEQFF
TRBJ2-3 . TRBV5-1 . TGCGCCAGCAGCTTGGCCCGGCTCGGGGACACAGATACGCAGTATTTT CASSLARLGDTDTQYF
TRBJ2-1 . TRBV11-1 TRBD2 TGTGCCAGCAGCTTAGGGGCTAGCGGGAATTTCCATGAGCAGTTCTTC CASSLGASGNFHEQFF
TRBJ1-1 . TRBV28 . TGTGCCAGCAGCCTGAGAGAGACTGAAGCTTTCTTT CASSLRETEAFF
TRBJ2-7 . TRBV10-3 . TGTGCCATCTCCCAGCGGCCGGAGGACGAGCAGTACTTC CAISQRPEDEQYF
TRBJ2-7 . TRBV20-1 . TGCAGTGCCCCCGGAGAGTACGAGCAGTACTTC CSAPGEYEQYF